Below, 3 T cell receptor beta chains from the same sample are listed, as sequenced in a study of cytomegalovirus exposure and HLA in healthy donors. The PCR employed 60 Vbeta primers together with 13 Jbeta primers. TCRdb keeps only in-frame clones here, not all; method: immunoSEQ multiplex PCR. This table lists roughly 70,000 clones. Sequencing input: PBMCs. Every receptor here comes from a man aged 40-49 years in good health and CMV-seronegative.

The rearrangement uses TRBV6-1 and TRBJ1-5; no reliable D call. This CDR3 is 13 amino acids long. Trimming took 1 base from V and 7 from J, leaving 8 bases between them. Per germline, CDR1 MNHNS and CDR2 SASEGT. The CDR3 DNA is TGTGCCAGCAGTGAAGGGCAATACCAGCCCCAGCATTTT. Translating gives CASSEGQYQPQHF.

J is TRBJ1-4 and V is TRBV28; D remains unclear. Trimming shortened V by 3 bases and J by 0 bases, and 11 bases separated the two germline ends. The CDR3 runs 16 residues. In germline, CDR1 is MDHEN, CDR2 SYDVKM. The CDR3 nucleotides read TGTGCCAGCAGTTTCCTTAGCTCTTCAACTAATGAAAAACTGTTTTTT. It codes for CASSFLSSSTNEKLFF.

The V gene is TRBV11-2, the J gene TRBJ2-1; 7 bases map to TRBD1. J gave up 8 bases and V 5 bases, and 9 bases lay outside the gene matches. The CDR3 spans 14 residues. The V gene's germline CDR1 is SGHAT and CDR2 FQNNGV. The DNA for the CDR3 is TGTGCCAGCAGCATTAGGACAGGTGGGGATGAGCAGTTCTTC. It encodes CASSIRTGGDEQFF. Full variable domain (rest looked up from reference TRBV11-2 and TRBJ2-1): EAGVAQSPRYKIIEKRQSVAFWCNPISGHATLYWYQQILGQGPKLLIQFQNNGVVDDSQLPKDRFSAERLKGVDSTLKIQPAKLEDSAVYLCASSIRTGGDEQFFGPGTRLTVL.